This T cell receptor (beta chain) was recorded in a study of blood T cell repertoires in COVID-19. Participant reports of clinical history set cohort assignment. Cohort 3 donors counted as recovered after two negative PCRs, clearance, or resolved symptoms. V lost 5 bases, J lost 8 bases, and 11 bases stayed unmatched. CDR1 is MNHEY, CDR2 SMNVEV, per germline (reference sequence). This CDR3 is 15 amino acids long. The assay was immunoSEQ multiplex PCR, and TCRdb's table has in-frame clones only and misses some. The sample includes hundreds of thousands of clones, roughly 87% of them seen just once. The source of this sequence is a woman in her thirties who had recovered from COVID-19. The sample was PBMCs or T cells enriched from blood (not recorded which). V and J are TRBV27 and TRBJ2-1; 8 bases map to TRBD1. The CDR3 nucleotides read TGTGCCAGCAGTCCCCGGATCAGGGGGCCCCATGAGCAGTTCTTC. Translating gives CASSPRIRGPHEQFF.